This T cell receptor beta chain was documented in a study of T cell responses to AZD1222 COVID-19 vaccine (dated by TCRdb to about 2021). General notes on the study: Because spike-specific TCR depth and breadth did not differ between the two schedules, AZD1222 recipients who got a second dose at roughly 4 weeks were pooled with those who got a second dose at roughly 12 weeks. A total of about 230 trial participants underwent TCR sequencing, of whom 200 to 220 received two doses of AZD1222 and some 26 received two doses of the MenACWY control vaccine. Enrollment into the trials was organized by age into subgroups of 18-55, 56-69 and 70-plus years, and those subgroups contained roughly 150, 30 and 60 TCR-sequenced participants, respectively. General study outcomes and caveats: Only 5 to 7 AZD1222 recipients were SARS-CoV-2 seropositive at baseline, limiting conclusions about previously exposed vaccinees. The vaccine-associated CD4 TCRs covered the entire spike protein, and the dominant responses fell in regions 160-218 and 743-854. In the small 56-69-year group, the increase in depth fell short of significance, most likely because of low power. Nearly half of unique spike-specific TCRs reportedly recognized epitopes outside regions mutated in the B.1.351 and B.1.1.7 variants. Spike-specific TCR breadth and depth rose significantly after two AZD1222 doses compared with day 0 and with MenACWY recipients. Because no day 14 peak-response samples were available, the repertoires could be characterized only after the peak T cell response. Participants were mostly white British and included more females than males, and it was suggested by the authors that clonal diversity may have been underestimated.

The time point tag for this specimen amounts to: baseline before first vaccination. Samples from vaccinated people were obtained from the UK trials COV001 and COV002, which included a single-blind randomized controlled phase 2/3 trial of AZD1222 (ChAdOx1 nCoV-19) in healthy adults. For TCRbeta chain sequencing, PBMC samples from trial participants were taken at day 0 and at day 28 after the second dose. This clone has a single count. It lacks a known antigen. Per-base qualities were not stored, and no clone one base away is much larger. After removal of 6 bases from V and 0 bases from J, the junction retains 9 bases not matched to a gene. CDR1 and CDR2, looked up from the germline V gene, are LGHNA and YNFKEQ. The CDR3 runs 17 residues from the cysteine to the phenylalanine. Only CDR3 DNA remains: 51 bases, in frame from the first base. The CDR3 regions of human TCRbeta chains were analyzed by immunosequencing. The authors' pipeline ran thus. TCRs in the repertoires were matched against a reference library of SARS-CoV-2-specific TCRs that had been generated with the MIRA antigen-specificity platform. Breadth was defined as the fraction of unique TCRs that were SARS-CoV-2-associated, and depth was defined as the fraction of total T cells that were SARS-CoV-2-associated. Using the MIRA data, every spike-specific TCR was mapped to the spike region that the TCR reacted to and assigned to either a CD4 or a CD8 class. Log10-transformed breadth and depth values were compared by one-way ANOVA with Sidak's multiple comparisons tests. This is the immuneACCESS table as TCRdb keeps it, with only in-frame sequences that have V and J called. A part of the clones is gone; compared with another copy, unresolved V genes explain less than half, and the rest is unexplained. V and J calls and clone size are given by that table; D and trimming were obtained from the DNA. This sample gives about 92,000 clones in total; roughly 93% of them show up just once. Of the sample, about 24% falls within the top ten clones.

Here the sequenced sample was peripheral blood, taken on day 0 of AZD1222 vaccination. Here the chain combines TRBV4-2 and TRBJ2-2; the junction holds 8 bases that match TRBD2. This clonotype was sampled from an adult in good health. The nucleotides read TGTGCCAGCAGTCGTTATAGCGGGGCGGCGAACACCGGGGAGCTGTTTTTT. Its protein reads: CASSRYSGAANTGELFF.